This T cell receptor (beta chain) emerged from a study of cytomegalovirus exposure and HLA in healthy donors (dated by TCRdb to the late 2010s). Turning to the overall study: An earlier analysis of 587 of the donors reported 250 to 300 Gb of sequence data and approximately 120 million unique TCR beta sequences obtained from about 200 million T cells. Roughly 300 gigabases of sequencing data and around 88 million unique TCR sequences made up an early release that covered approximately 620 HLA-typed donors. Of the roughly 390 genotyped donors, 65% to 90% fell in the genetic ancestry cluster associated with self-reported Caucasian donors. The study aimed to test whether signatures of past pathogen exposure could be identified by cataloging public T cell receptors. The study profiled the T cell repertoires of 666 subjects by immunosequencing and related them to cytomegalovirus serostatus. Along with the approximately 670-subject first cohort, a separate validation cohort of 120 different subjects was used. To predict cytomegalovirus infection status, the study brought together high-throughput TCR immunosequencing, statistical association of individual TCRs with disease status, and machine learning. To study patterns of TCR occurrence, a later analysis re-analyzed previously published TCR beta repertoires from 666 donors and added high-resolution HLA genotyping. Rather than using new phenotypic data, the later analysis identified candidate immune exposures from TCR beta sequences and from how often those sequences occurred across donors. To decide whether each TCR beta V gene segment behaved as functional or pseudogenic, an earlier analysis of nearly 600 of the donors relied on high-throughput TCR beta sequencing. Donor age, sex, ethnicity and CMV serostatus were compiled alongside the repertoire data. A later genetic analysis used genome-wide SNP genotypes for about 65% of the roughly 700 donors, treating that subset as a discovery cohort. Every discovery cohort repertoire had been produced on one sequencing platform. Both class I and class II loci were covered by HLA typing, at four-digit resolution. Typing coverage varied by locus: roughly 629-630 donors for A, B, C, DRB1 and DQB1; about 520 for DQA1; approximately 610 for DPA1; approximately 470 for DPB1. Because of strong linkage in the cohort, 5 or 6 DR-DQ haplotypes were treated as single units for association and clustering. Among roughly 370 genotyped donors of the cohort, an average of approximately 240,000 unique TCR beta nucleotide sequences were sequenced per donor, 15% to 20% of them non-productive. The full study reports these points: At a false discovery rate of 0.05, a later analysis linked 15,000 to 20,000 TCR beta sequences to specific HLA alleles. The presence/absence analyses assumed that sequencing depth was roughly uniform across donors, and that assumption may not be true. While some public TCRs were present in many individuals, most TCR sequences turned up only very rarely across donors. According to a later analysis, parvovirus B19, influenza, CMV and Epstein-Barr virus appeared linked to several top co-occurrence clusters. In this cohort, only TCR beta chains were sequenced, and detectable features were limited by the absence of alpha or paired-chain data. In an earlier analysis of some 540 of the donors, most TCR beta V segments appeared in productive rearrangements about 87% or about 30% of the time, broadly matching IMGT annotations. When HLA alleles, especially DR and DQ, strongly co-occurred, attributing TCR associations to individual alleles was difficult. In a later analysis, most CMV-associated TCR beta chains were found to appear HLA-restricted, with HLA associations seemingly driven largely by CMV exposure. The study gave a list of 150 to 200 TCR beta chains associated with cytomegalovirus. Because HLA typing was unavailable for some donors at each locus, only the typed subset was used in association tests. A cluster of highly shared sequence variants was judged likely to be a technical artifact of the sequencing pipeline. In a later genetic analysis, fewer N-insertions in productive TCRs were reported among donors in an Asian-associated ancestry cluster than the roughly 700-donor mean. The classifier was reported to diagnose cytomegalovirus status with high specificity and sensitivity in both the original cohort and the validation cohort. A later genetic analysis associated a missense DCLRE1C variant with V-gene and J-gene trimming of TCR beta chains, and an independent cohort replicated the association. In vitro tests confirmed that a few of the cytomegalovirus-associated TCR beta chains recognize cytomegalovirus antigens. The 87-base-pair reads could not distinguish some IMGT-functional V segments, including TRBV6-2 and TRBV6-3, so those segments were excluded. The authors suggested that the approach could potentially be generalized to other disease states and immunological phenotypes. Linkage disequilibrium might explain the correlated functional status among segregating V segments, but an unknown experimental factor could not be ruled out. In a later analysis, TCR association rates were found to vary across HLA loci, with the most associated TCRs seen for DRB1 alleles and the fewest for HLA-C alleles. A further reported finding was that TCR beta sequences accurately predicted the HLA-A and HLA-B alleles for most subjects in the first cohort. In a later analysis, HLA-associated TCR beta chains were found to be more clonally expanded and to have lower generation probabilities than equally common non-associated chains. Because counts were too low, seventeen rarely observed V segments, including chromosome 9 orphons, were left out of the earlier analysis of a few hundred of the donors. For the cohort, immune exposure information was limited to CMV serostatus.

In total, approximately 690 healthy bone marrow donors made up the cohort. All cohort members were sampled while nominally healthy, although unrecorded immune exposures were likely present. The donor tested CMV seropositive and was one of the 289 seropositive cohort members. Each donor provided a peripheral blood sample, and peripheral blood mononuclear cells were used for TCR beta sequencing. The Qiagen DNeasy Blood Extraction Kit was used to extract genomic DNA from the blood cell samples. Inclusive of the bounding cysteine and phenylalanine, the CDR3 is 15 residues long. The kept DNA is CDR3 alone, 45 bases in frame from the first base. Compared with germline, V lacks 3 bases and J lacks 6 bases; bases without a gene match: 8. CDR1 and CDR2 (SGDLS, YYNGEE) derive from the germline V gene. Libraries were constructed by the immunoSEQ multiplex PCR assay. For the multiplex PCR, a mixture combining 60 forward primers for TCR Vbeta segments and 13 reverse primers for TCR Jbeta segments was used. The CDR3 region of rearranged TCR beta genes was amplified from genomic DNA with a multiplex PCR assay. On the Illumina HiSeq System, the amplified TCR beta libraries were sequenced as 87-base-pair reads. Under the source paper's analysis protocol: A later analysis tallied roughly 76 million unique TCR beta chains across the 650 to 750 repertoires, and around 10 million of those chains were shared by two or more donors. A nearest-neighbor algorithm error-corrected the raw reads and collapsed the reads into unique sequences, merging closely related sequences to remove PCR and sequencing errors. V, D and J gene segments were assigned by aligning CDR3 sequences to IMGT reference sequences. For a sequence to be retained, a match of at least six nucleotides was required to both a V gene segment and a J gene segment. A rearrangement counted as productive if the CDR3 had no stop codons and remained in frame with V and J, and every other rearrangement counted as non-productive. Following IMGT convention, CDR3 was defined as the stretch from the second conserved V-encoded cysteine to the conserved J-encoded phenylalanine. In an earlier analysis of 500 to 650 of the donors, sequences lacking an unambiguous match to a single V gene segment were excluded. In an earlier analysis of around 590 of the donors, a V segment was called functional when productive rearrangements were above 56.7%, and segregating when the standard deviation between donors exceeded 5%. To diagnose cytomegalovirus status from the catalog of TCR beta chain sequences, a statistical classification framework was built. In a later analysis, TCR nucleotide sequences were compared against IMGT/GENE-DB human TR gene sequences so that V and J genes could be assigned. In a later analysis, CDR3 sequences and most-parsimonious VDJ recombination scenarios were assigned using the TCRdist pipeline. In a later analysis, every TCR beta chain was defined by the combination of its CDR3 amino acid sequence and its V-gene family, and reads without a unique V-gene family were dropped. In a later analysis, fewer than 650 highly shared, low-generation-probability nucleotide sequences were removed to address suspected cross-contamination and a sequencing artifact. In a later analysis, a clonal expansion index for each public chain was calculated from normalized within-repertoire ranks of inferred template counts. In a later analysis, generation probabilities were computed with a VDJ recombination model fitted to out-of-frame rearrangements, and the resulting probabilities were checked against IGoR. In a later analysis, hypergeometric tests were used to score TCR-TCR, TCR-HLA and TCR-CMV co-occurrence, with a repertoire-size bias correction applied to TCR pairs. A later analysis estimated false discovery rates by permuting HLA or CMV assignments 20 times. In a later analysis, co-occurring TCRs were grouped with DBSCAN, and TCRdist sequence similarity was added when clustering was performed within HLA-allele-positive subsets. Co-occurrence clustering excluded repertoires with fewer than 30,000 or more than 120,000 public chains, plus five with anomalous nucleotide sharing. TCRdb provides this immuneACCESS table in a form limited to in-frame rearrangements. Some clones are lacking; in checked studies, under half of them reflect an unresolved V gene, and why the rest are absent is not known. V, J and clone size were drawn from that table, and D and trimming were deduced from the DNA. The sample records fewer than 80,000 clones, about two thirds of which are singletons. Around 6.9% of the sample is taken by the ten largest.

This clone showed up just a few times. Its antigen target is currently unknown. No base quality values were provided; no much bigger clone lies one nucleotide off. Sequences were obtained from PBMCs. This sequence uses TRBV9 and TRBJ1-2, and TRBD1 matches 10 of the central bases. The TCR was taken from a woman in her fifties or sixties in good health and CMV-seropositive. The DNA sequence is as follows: TGTGCCAGCAGCGGATCCGGGACAGGGGAACATGGCTACACCTTC. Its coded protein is CASSGSGTGEHGYTF.